These T cell receptor beta chains were read from a single sample in a study of cytomegalovirus exposure and HLA in healthy donors. Produced via immunoSEQ multiplex PCR; TCRdb's table is partial and in-frame only. The profile shows under 150,000 clones, 70% to 80% of them singletons. Source material: PBMCs. The receptor source for this set is a woman between 45 and 65 years old in good health and CMV-seronegative. CDR3s include the opening cysteine and the closing phenylalanine or tryptophan. D genes are given only for firm matches. Expanded clones are given a class, and other clones once, few, many or no size at all.

V: TRBV5-6; J: TRBJ2-5; size: .; D: TRBD1; CDR3: CASSAQGEMETQYF; DNA: TGTGCCAGCAGCGCCCAGGGGGAGATGGAGACCCAGTACTTC
V: TRBV5-6; J: TRBJ1-3; size: .; D: .; CDR3: CASSLGTGRESGNTIYF; DNA: TGTGCCAGCAGCTTGGGGACTGGGAGGGAATCTGGAAACACCATATATTTT
V: TRBV28; J: TRBJ1-5; size: .; D: TRBD1; CDR3: CASSPGGNIDQPQHF; DNA: TGTGCCAGCAGTCCAGGGGGGAATATTGATCAGCCCCAGCATTTT
V: TRBV6-5; J: TRBJ1-2; size: .; D: .; CDR3: CASSYGLGSYTF; DNA: TGTGCCAGCAGTTACGGACTTGGGAGCTACACCTTC
V: TRBV4-2; J: TRBJ2-2; size: .; D: .; CDR3: CASSLGQGLNLNTGELFF; DNA: TGTGCCAGCAGCCTCGGGCAGGGATTAAACTTGAACACCGGGGAGCTGTTTTTT
V: TRBV19; J: TRBJ1-1; size: .; D: TRBD1; CDR3: CASRWGQGTKNTEAFF; DNA: TGTGCCAGTAGATGGGGACAGGGGACAAAGAACACTGAAGCTTTCTTT
V: TRBV28; J: TRBJ2-3; size: .; D: TRBD2; CDR3: CASTEAGRGTDTQYF; DNA: TGTGCCAGCACCGAAGCGGGGAGGGGCACAGATACGCAGTATTTT
V: TRBV29-1; J: TRBJ2-1; size: .; D: .; CDR3: CSGHLSSYNEQFF; DNA: TGCAGCGGACACTTAAGCTCCTACAATGAGCAGTTCTTC
V: TRBV19; J: TRBJ1-5; size: .; D: TRBD1; CDR3: CASRFNSGGVAIGNQPQHF; DNA: TGTGCCAGTAGATTCAATTCAGGGGGCGTAGCGATAGGCAATCAGCCCCAGCATTTT
V: TRBV5-4; J: TRBJ1-1; size: .; D: .; CDR3: CASSLGGLLNTEAFF; DNA: TGTGCCAGCAGCTTGGGTGGTCTATTGAACACTGAAGCTTTCTTT
V: TRBV19; J: TRBJ2-7; size: once; D: .; CDR3: CASSIRRDGEQYF; DNA: TGTGCCAGTAGTATTCGCAGGGATGGCGAGCAGTACTTC
V: TRBV6-5; J: TRBJ1-2; size: .; D: .; CDR3: CASSYSSGEYGYTF; DNA: TGTGCCAGCAGTTACTCGAGCGGGGAATATGGCTACACCTTC
V: TRBV14; J: TRBJ2-7; size: .; D: .; CDR3: CASSPLRAGRQGYEQYF; DNA: TGTGCCAGCAGCCCATTGCGGGCCGGGAGACAAGGCTACGAGCAGTACTTC
V: TRBV29-1; J: TRBJ2-1; size: few; D: TRBD2; CDR3: CSVVKRGHNEQFF; DNA: TGCAGCGTTGTAAAGCGGGGACACAATGAGCAGTTCTTC
V: TRBV5-1; J: TRBJ2-2; size: .; D: .; CDR3: CASSLVLAITGELFF; DNA: TGCGCCAGCAGCTTGGTCCTAGCCATCACCGGGGAGCTGTTTTTT
V: TRBV5-1; J: TRBJ1-2; size: .; D: .; CDR3: CASSLDGLVDGYTF; DNA: TGCGCCAGCAGCTTGGACGGGTTAGTAGATGGCTACACCTTC
V: TRBV9; J: TRBJ2-1; size: .; D: TRBD1; CDR3: CASSGLRDRYNEQFF; DNA: TGTGCCAGCAGCGGCCTCCGGGACAGATACAATGAGCAGTTCTTC
V: TRBV5-8; J: TRBJ1-4; size: .; D: TRBD1; CDR3: CASRDRVLHELFF; DNA: TGTGCCAGCCGAGACAGGGTTCTTCACGAACTGTTTTTT
V: TRBV4-2; J: TRBJ1-3; size: once; D: TRBD1; CDR3: CASSQDSPPGTGANTIYF; DNA: TGTGCCAGCAGCCAAGATAGCCCACCCGGAACAGGGGCGAACACCATATATTTT
V: TRBV4-3; J: TRBJ2-7; size: .; D: TRBD2; CDR3: CASSQETSGRSEQYF; DNA: TGCGCCAGCAGCCAAGAGACTAGCGGGAGAAGCGAGCAGTACTTC
V: TRBV25-1; J: TRBJ1-6; size: .; D: .; CDR3: CASSELRSGNSPLHF; DNA: TGTGCCAGCAGTGAATTAAGGTCGGGAAATTCACCCCTCCACTTT
V: TRBV5-1; J: TRBJ2-4; size: .; D: TRBD1; CDR3: CASPRDSENIQYF; DNA: TGCGCCAGCCCCCGGGACAGCGAAAACATTCAGTACTTC
V: TRBV28; J: TRBJ1-2; size: few; D: .; CDR3: CASSLTRGYPF; DNA: TGTGCCAGCAGTTTGACCAGAGGCTACCCCTTC
V: TRBV9; J: TRBJ2-3; size: .; D: TRBD2; CDR3: CASSVEPLAGGLGLTDTQYF; DNA: TGTGCCAGCAGCGTAGAGCCCCTAGCGGGAGGGCTTGGGTTGACAGATACGCAGTATTTT
V: TRBV2; J: TRBJ2-7; size: once; D: .; CDR3: CASGQEGFEQYF; DNA: TGTGCCAGTGGACAGGAGGGTTTCGAGCAGTACTTC
V: TRBV7-6; J: TRBJ2-1; size: .; D: TRBD2; CDR3: CASSPGLAGGPQEQFF; DNA: TGTGCCAGCAGCCCTGGACTAGCGGGAGGGCCACAAGAGCAGTTCTTC
V: TRBV20-1; J: TRBJ2-1; size: .; D: .; CDR3: CSAPGFNEQFF; DNA: TGCAGTGCTCCGGGGTTCAATGAGCAGTTCTTC
V: TRBV18; J: TRBJ1-1; size: .; D: .; CDR3: CASSPLQDTEAFF; DNA: TGTGCCAGCTCACCACTTCAGGACACTGAAGCTTTCTTT
V: TRBV6-6; J: TRBJ2-6; size: .; D: .; CDR3: CASSFPTASGANVLTF; DNA: TGTGCCAGCAGTTTCCCGACAGCCTCTGGGGCCAACGTCCTGACTTTC
V: TRBV7-2; J: TRBJ2-3; size: .; D: TRBD2; CDR3: CASSSRILAGDGTDTQYF; DNA: TGTGCCAGCAGCTCGCGGATACTAGCGGGGGACGGCACAGATACGCAGTATTTT
V: TRBV6-5; J: TRBJ2-1; size: .; D: TRBD2; CDR3: CASRDLAGSSNEQFF; DNA: TGTGCCAGCAGAGATCTAGCGGGATCTTCCAATGAGCAGTTCTTC
V: TRBV19; J: TRBJ1-5; size: .; D: .; CDR3: CASSMEIGRGSNQPQHF; DNA: TGTGCCAGTAGTATGGAAATCGGAAGGGGCAGTAATCAGCCCCAGCATTTT
V: TRBV19; J: TRBJ2-5; size: once; D: TRBD2; CDR3: CASSRPGLAGDRQETQYF; DNA: TGTGCCAGTAGTAGGCCGGGGCTAGCGGGAGACCGTCAAGAGACCCAGTACTTC
V: TRBV10-1; J: TRBJ2-1; size: .; D: TRBD2; CDR3: CASRFKREGRWDEQFF; DNA: TGCGCCAGCAGGTTTAAGCGGGAGGGCCGATGGGATGAGCAGTTCTTC
V: TRBV5-1; J: TRBJ1-3; size: .; D: .; CDR3: CASSSIGDSGNTIYF; DNA: TGCGCCAGCAGCTCAATAGGGGACTCTGGAAACACCATATATTTT
V: TRBV11-3; J: TRBJ2-1; size: .; D: TRBD2; CDR3: CASSPVAGGNNEQFF; DNA: TGTGCCAGCAGCCCGGTAGCGGGGGGGAACAATGAGCAGTTCTTC
V: TRBV25-1; J: TRBJ2-1; size: .; D: TRBD1; CDR3: CASSQTRTGAINEQFF; DNA: TGTGCCAGCAGTCAAACAAGGACAGGGGCAATCAATGAGCAGTTCTTC
V: TRBV19; J: TRBJ1-5; size: .; D: TRBD1; CDR3: CASRDTGGSNQPQHF; DNA: TGTGCCAGTAGAGATACAGGGGGTAGCAATCAGCCCCAGCATTTT
V: TRBV7-6; J: TRBJ2-1; size: .; D: TRBD2; CDR3: CASSFMAGGVDEQFF; DNA: TGTGCCAGCAGCTTTATGGCGGGAGGGGTCGATGAGCAGTTCTTC
V: TRBV4-3; J: TRBJ2-6; size: few; D: .; CDR3: CASSQESGAGANVLTF; DNA: TGCGCCAGCAGCCAAGAATCAGGGGCCGGGGCCAACGTCCTGACTTTC
V: TRBV7-3; J: TRBJ2-1; size: .; D: .; CDR3: CASSLSGSPPYNEQFF; DNA: TGTGCCAGCAGCTTGAGCGGGTCACCTCCCTACAATGAGCAGTTCTTC
V: TRBV12-2; J: TRBJ1-4; size: .; D: .; CDR3: CASRSRPRDSSNEKLFF; DNA: TGTGCAAGTCGCTCCCGTCCCAGGGACAGTAGTAATGAAAAACTGTTTTTT
V: TRBV18; J: TRBJ2-5; size: .; D: .; CDR3: CASSLQETQYF; DNA: TGTGCCAGCTCATTACAAGAGACCCAGTACTTC
V: TRBV7-3; J: TRBJ2-1; size: .; D: TRBD2; CDR3: CASSLTLTSGSKGEQFF; DNA: TGTGCCAGCAGCTTAACGTTGACTAGCGGAAGTAAGGGTGAGCAGTTCTTC
V: TRBV5-1; J: TRBJ1-1; size: .; D: .; CDR3: CASSLDRNTEAFF; DNA: TGCGCCAGCAGCTTGGATAGAAACACTGAAGCTTTCTTT
V: TRBV7-2; J: TRBJ1-6; size: .; D: .; CDR3: CASTHESTYNSPLHF; DNA: TGTGCCAGCACCCACGAGTCTACCTATAATTCACCCCTCCACTTT